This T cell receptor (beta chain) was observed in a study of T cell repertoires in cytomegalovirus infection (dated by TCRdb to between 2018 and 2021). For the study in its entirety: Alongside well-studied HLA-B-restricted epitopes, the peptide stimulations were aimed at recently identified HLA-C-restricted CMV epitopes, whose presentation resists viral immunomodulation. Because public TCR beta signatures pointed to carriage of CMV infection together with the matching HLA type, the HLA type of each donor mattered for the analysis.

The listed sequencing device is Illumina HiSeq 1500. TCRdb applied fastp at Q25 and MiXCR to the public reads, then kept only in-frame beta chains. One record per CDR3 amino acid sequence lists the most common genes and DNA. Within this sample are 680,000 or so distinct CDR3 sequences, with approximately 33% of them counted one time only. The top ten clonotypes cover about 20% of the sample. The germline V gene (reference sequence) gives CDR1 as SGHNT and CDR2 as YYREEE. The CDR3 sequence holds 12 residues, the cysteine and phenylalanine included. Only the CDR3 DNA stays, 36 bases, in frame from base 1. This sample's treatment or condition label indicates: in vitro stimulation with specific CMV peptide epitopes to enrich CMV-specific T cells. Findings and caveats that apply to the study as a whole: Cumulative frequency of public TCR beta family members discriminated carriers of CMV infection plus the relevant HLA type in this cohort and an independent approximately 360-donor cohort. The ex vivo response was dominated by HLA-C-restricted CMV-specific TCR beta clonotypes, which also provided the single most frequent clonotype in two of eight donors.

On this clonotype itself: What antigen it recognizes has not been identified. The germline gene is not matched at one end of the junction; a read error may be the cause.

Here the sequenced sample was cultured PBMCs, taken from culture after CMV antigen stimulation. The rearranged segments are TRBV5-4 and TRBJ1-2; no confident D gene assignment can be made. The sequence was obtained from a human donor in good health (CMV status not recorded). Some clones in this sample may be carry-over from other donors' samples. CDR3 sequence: CASSLDTANRDF. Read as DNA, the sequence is TGTGCCAGCAGCTTGGACACCGCCAATCGTGACTTC.